A selection of T cell receptor beta chains follows, all from one sample in a study of blood T cell repertoires in COVID-19. The method was immunoSEQ multiplex PCR; TCRdb's version includes in-frame clones alone and lacks a portion of them. The sample lists under 250,000 clones, around 89% occurring once. The specimen sequenced was peripheral blood. Receptors were obtained from a man younger than 40 with COVID-19, enrolled during active disease. CDR3s include the opening cysteine and the closing phenylalanine or tryptophan. A D gene is named only where the DNA matches it firmly. Clone size appears in some rows only: once, few, many, or a class for an expanded clone.

D: NA; size: once; V: TRBV5-5; J: TRBJ1-5; CDR3: CASSLGGVGQPQHF; DNA: TGTGCCAGCAGCTTGGGGGGAGTAGGTCAGCCCCAGCATTTT
D: TRBD2; size: few; V: TRBV15; J: TRBJ2-7; CDR3: CATSRATLGGSYEQYF; DNA: TGTGCCACCAGCAGAGCTACCTTGGGGGGGTCCTACGAGCAGTACTTC
D: NA; size: once; V: TRBV19; J: TRBJ2-7; CDR3: CASSPRDTYEQYF; DNA: TGTGCCAGTAGTCCCCGGGACACCTACGAGCAGTACTTC
D: TRBD1; size: NA; V: TRBV4-1; J: TRBJ1-5; CDR3: CASSQTGVNQPQHF; DNA: TGCGCCAGCAGCCAGACAGGGGTCAATCAGCCCCAGCATTTT
D: NA; size: NA; V: TRBV7-9; J: TRBJ2-5; CDR3: CASSPRGETQYF; DNA: TGTGCCAGCAGCCCCAGGGGAGAGACCCAGTACTTC
D: NA; size: NA; V: TRBV12-5; J: TRBJ2-1; CDR3: CASGSFIVSSYNEQFF; DNA: TGTGCTAGTGGTTCTTTCATAGTTAGCTCCTACAATGAGCAGTTCTTC
D: TRBD2; size: NA; V: TRBV7-2; J: TRBJ2-7; CDR3: CASSLEGLAGVGEQYF; DNA: TGTGCCAGCAGCTTAGAGGGGTTAGCGGGAGTGGGGGAGCAGTACTTC
D: NA; size: NA; V: TRBV7-6; J: TRBJ1-1; CDR3: CASSRAEGGEAFF; DNA: TGTGCCAGCAGCCGTGCGGAGGGTGGTGAAGCTTTCTTT
D: TRBD1; size: NA; V: TRBV27; J: TRBJ1-6; CDR3: CASSSRQGASSYNSPLHF; DNA: TGTGCCAGCAGTTCCAGACAGGGGGCAAGCTCCTATAATTCACCCCTCCACTTT
D: TRBD1; size: NA; V: TRBV25-1; J: TRBJ1-6; CDR3: CASSEGQLNSPLHF; DNA: TGTGCCAGCAGTGAGGGACAGTTAAATTCACCCCTCCACTTT
D: NA; size: NA; V: TRBV29-1; J: TRBJ1-1; CDR3: CSVARFQGEAFF; DNA: TGCAGCGTTGCAAGATTTCAGGGTGAAGCTTTCTTT
D: TRBD1; size: once; V: TRBV9; J: TRBJ2-5; CDR3: CASSVGGQGGDLGTQYF; DNA: TGTGCCAGCAGCGTGGGAGGACAGGGGGGAGACTTGGGGACCCAGTACTTC
D: TRBD2; size: NA; V: TRBV4-1; J: TRBJ2-1; CDR3: CASSPPRGAPYNEQFF; DNA: TGCGCCAGCAGCCCCCCGCGGGGGGCCCCCTACAATGAGCAGTTCTTC
D: NA; size: NA; V: TRBV3-1/TRBV3-2; J: TRBJ1-4; CDR3: CASSHSATGEKLFF; DNA: TGTGCCAGCAGCCATTCCGCGACGGGTGAAAAACTGTTTTTT
D: TRBD2; size: NA; V: TRBV7-2; J: TRBJ2-7; CDR3: CASSLDLAGGLYEQYF; DNA: TGTGCCAGCAGCTTAGATCTTGCGGGGGGGCTGTACGAGCAGTACTTC
D: NA; size: NA; V: TRBV2; J: TRBJ2-2; CDR3: CASSVRDRATGELFF; DNA: TGTGCCAGCAGTGTCAGGGATCGGGCCACCGGGGAGCTGTTTTTT
D: TRBD1; size: few; V: TRBV6-4; J: TRBJ1-2; CDR3: CASSDSLGQGIGGYTF; DNA: TGTGCCAGCAGTGACTCGTTGGGACAGGGAATAGGTGGCTACACCTTC
D: TRBD1; size: NA; V: TRBV19; J: TRBJ1-2; CDR3: CASSIDGEGQGAVYGYTF; DNA: TGTGCCAGTAGTATAGATGGAGAGGGACAGGGGGCCGTCTATGGCTACACCTTC
D: TRBD2; size: NA; V: TRBV29-1; J: TRBJ2-1; CDR3: CSVRHLSGRAYNEQFF; DNA: TGCAGCGTTCGTCACCTTAGCGGGAGGGCCTACAATGAGCAGTTCTTC
D: NA; size: NA; V: TRBV14; J: TRBJ2-5; CDR3: CASADRIGQETQYF; DNA: TGTGCCAGTGCTGACAGAATAGGGCAAGAGACCCAGTACTTC
D: NA; size: NA; V: TRBV9; J: TRBJ2-3; CDR3: CASSPPRQDRRTQYF; DNA: TGTGCCAGCAGCCCCCCACGCCAGGATCGCCGCACGCAGTATTTT
D: NA; size: NA; V: TRBV5-5; J: TRBJ2-3; CDR3: CASSRDTGTDTQYF; DNA: TGTGCCAGCAGCCGGGACACCGGCACAGATACGCAGTATTTT
D: NA; size: NA; V: TRBV19; J: TRBJ2-1; CDR3: CASSISWGAPYNEQFF; DNA: TGTGCCAGTAGTATTTCTTGGGGCGCTCCCTACAATGAGCAGTTCTTC
D: NA; size: NA; V: TRBV28; J: TRBJ2-1; CDR3: CASSGGGEDEQFF; DNA: TGTGCCAGCAGTGGGGGAGGAGAGGATGAGCAGTTCTTC
D: TRBD1; size: NA; V: TRBV10-3; J: TRBJ2-7; CDR3: CAISESPGTGENEQYF; DNA: TGTGCCATCAGTGAGTCCCCTGGGACAGGGGAGAACGAGCAGTACTTC
D: NA; size: NA; V: TRBV27; J: TRBJ1-2; CDR3: CASSPLLWEHGYTF; DNA: TGTGCCAGCAGCCCCCTACTTTGGGAGCATGGCTACACCTTC
D: NA; size: NA; V: TRBV2; J: TRBJ2-3; CDR3: CASNSITSTDTQYF; DNA: TGTGCCAGCAACAGTATAACTAGCACAGATACGCAGTATTTT